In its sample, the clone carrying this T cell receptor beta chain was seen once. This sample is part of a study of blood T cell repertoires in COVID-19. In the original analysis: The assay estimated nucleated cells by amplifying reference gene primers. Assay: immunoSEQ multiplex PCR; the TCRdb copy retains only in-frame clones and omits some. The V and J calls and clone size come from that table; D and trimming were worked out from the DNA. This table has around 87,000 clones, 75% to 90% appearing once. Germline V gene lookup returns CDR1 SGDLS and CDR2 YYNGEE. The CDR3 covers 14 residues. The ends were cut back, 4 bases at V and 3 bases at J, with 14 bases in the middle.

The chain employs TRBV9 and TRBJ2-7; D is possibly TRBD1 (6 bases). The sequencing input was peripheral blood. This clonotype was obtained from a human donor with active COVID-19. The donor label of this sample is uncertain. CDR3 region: CASSPSRDIYEQYF. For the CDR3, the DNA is TGTGCCAGCAGCCCAAGCCGGGACATCTACGAGCAGTACTTC.